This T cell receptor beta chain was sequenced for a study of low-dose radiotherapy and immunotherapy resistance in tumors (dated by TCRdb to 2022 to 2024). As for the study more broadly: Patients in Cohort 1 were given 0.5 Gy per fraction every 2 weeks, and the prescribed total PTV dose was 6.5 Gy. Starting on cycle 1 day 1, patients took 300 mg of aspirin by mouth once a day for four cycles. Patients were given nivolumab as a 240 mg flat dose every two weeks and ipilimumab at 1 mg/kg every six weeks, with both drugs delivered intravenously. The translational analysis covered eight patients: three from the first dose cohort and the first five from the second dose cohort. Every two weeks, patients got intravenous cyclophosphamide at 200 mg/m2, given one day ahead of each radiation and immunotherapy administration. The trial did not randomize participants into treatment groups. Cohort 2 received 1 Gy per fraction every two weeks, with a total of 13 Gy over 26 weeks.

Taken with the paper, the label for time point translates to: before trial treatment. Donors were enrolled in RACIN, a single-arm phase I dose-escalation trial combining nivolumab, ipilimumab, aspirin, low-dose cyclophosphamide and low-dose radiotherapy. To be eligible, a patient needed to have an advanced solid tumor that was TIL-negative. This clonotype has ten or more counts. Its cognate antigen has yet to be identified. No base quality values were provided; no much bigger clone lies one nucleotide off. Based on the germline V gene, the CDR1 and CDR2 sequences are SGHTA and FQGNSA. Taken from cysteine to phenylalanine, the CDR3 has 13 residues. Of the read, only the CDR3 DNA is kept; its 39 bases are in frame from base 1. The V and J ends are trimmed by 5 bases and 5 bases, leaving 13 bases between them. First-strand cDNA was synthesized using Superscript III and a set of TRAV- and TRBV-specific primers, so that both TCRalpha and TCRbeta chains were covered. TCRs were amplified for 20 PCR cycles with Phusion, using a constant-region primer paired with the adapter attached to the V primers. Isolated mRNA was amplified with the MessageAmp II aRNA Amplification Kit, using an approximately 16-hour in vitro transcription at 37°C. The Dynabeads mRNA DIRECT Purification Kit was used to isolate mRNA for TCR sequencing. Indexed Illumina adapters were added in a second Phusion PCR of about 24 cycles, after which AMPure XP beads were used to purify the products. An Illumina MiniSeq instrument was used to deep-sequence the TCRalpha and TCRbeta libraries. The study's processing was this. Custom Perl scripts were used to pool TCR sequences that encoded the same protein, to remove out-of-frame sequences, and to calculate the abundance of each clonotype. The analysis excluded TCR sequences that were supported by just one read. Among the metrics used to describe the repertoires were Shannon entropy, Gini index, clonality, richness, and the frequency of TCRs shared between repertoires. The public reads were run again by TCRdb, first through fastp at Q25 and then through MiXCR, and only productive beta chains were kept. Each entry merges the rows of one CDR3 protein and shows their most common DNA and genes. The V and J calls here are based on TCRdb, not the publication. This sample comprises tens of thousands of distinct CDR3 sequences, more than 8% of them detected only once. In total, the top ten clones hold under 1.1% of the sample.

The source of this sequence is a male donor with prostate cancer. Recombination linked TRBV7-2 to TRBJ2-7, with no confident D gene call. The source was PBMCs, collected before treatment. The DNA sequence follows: TGTGCCAGCAGCGTCGATTGGTCCCACGAGCAGTACTTC. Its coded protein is CASSVDWSHEQYF.